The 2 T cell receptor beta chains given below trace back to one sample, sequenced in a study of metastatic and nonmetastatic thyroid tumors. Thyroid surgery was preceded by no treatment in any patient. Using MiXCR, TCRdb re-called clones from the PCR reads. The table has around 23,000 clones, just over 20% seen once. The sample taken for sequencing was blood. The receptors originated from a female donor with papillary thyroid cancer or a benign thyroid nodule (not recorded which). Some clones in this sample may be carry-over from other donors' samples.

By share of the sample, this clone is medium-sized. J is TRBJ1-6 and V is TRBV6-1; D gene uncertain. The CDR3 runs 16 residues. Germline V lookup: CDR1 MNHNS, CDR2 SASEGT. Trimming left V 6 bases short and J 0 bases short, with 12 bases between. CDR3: CASSSGLSSYNSPLHF. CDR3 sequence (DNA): TGTGCCAGCAGCTCGGGTCTTAGCTCCTATAATTCACCCCTCCACTTT.

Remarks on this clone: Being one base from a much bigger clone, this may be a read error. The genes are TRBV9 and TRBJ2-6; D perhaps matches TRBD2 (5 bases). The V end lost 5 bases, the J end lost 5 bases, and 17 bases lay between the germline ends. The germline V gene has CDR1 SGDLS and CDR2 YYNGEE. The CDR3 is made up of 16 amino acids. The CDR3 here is CASRGPGVSWANVLTF. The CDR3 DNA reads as TGTGCCAGCAGAGGCCCCGGGGTTTCTTGGGCCAACGTCCTGACTTTC.